These 2 T cell receptor beta chains came from one sample sequenced in a study of T-cell memory formation after mild COVID-19. TCRdb redid the calling of the 5' RACE reads with MiXCR, one entry per CDR3 protein. The profile shows under 400,000 distinct CDR3 sequences, around 20% of them singletons. The sample comprised PBMCs or a T cell subset sorted from them (not recorded which). All receptors come from an adult woman who had mild COVID-19 (a few samples of this study predate the infection). Cell type and time point are not known.

This clonotype showed up many times. The rearrangement uses TRBV18 and TRBJ1-1; D not certain. Trimming removed 2 bases from V and 1 base from J, with 8 bases in between. Germline CDR1 and CDR2: KGHSH and LQKENI. This CDR3 is 14 amino acids long. In DNA form, the CDR3 reads TGTGCCAGCTCACCAGGAACTCAGAACACTGAAGCTTTCTTT. Translated: CASSPGTQNTEAFF.

About this clonotype: At one end, the junction sequence differs from germline, possibly due to a read error. This rearrangement joins TRBV5-1 to TRBJ2-7; 7 positions match TRBD1. Germline V lookup: CDR1 SGHRS, CDR2 YFSETQ. The CDR3 runs 13 residues. The CDR3 region has the DNA TGCGCCGGCAGTAGGGGGCCCTCCTACGAGCAGTACTTC. Encoded protein: CAGSRGPSYEQYF.